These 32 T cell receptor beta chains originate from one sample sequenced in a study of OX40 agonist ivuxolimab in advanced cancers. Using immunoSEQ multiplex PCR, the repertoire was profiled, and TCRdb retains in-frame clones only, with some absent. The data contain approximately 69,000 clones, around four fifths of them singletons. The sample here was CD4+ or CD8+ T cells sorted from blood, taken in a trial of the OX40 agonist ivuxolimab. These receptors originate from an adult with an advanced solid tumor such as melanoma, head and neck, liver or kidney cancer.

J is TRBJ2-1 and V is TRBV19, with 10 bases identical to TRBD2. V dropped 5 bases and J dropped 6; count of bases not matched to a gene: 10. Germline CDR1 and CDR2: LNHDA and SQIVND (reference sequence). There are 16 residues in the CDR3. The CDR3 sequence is CASSHSRTSGVNEQFF. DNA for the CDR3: TGTGCCAGTAGTCACTCCCGGACTAGCGGAGTCAATGAGCAGTTCTTC.

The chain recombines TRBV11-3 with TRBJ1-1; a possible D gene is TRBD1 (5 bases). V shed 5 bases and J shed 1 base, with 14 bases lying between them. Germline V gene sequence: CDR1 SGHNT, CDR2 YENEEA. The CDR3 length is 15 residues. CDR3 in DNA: TGTGCCAGCAGCAATCCGAATCAGGGGAACACTGAAGCTTTCTTT. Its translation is CASSNPNQGNTEAFF.

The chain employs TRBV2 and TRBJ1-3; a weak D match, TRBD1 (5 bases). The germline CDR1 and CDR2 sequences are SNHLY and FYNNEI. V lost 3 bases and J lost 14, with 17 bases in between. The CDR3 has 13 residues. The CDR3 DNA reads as TGTGCCAGCAGTGAGGACCGGGGGGGATACGTATATTTT. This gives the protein CASSEDRGGYVYF.

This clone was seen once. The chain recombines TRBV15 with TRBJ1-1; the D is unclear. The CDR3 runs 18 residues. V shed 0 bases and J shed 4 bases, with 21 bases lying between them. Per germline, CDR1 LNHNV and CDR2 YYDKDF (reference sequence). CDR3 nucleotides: TGTGCCACCAGCAGAGATCACCTCGAGGCCGGCGCGGGCACTGAAGCTTTCTTT. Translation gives CATSRDHLEAGAGTEAFF.

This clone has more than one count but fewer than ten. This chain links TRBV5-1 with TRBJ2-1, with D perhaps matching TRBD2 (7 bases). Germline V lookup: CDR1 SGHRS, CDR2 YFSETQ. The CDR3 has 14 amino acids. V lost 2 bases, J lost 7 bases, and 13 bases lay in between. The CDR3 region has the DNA TGCGCCAGCAGCTTACGGGGGGCAAGGAATGAGCAGTTCTTC. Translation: CASSLRGARNEQFF.

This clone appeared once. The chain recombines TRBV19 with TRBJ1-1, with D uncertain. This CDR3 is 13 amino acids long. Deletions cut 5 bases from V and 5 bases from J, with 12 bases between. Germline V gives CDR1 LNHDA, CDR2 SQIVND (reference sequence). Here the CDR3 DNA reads TGTGCCAGTAGTGAAGGGCGGAGAACTGAAGCTTTCTTT. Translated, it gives CASSEGRRTEAFF.

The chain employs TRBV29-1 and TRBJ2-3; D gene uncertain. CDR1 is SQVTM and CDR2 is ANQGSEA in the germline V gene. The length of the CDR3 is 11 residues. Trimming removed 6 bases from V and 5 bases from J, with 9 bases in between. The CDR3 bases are TGCAGCGTATGGCACCAAGATACGCAGTATTTT. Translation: CSVWHQDTQYF.

The CDR3 DNA is TGTGCCAGCGGCGCGGGGGGTGCTAGCAATCAGCCCCAGCATTTT. It specifies CASGAGGASNQPQHF. This chain joins TRBV7-2 and TRBJ1-5; D possibly corresponds to TRBD1 (5 bases). Per germline, CDR1 SGHTA and CDR2 FQGNSA. The CDR3 loop spans 15 amino acids. The V gene lost 8 bases and the J gene lost 0 bases, with 14 bases spanning the gap.

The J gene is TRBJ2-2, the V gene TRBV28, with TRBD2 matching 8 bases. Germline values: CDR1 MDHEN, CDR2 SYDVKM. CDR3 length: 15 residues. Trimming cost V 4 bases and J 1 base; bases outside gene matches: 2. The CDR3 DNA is TGTGCCAGCAGTTCAGCGGGGGTGAACACCGGGGAGCTGTTTTTT. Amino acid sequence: CASSSAGVNTGELFF.

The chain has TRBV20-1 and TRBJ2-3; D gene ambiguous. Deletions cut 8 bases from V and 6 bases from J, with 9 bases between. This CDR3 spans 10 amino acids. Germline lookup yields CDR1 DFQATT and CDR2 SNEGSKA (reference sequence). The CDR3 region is CSPGWDTQYF. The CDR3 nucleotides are TGCAGTCCCGGATGGGATACGCAGTATTTT.

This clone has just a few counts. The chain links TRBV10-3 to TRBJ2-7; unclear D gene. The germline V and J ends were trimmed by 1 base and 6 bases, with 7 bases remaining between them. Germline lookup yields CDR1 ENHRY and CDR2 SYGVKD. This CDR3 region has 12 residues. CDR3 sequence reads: CAISEYGLEQYV. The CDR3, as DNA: TGTGCCATCAGTGAGTACGGGCTCGAGCAGTACGTC.

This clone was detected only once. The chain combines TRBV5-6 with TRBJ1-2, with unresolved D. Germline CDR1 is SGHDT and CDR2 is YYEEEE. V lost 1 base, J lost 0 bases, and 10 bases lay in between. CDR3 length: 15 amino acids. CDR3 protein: CASSLRGRPNYGYTF. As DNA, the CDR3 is TGTGCCAGCAGCTTGAGAGGCAGACCTAACTATGGCTACACCTTC.

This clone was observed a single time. For the CDR3, the DNA is TGTGCCAGCAGGGGACTAGCGGGAGTCGAGCAGTTCTTC. This translates into CASRGLAGVEQFF. The genes are TRBV2 and TRBJ2-1; 14 positions agree with TRBD2. The CDR3 runs 13 residues. With V trimmed by 6 bases and J by 10 bases, 2 bases remained unmatched. Per germline, CDR1 SNHLY and CDR2 FYNNEI.

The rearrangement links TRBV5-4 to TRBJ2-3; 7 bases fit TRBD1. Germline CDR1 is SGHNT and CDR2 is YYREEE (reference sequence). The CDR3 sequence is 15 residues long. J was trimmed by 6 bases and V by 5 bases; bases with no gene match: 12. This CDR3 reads CASRKFRDRGDTQYF. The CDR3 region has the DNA TGTGCCAGCAGGAAATTCCGGGACAGAGGGGATACGCAGTATTTT.

DNA for the CDR3: TGTGCCAGCAGTTCCCCAAGTAGAGGGAACACTGAAGCTTTCTTT. The encoded protein is CASSSPSRGNTEAFF. The rearrangement uses TRBV6-6 and TRBJ1-1; D remains ambiguous. V was shortened by 4 bases and J by 1 base, with 13 bases between the two germline ends. Germline V gene lookup returns CDR1 MNHNY and CDR2 SVGAGI (reference sequence). The CDR3 spans 15 residues.

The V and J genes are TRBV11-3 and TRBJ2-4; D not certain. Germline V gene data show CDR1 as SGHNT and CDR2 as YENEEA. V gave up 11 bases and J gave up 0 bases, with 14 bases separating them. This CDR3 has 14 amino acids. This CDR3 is CAPHPSLAKNIQYF. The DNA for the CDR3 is TGTGCCCCCCACCCCTCACTAGCCAAAAACATTCAGTACTTC.

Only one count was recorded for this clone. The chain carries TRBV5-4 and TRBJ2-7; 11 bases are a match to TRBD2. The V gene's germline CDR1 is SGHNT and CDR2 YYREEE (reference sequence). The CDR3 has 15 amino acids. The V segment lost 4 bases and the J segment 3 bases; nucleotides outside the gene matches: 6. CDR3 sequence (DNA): TGTGCCAGCAGCAGTCGACTAGCGGGGCACTACGAGCAGTACTTC. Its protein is CASSSRLAGHYEQYF.

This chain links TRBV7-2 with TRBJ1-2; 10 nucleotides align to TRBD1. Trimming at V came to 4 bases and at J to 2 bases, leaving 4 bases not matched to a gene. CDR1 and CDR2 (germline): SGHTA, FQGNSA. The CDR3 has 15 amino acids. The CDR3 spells CASSSSDRGNYGYTF. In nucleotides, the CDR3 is TGTGCCAGCAGCTCGTCGGACAGGGGGAACTATGGCTACACCTTC. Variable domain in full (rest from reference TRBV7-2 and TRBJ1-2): GAGVSQSPSNKVTEKGKDVELRCDPISGHTALYWYRQSLGQGLEFLIYFQGNSAPDKSGLPSDRFSAERTGGSVSTLTIQRTQQEDSAVYLCASSSSDRGNYGYTFGSGTRLTVV.

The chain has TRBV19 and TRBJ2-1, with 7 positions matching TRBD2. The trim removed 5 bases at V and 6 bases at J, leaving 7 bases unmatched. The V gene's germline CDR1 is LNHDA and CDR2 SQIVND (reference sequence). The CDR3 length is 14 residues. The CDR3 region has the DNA TGTGCCAGTAGTCTTGGACTAGATCTCAATGAGCAGTTCTTC. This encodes CASSLGLDLNEQFF.

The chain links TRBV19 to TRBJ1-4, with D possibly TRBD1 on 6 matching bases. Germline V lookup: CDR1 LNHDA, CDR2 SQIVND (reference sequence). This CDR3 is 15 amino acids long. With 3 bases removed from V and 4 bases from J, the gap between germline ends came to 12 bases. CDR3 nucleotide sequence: TGTGCCAGTAGTATTTGGGGGGCGAGTAATGAAAAACTGTTTTTT. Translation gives CASSIWGASNEKLFF.

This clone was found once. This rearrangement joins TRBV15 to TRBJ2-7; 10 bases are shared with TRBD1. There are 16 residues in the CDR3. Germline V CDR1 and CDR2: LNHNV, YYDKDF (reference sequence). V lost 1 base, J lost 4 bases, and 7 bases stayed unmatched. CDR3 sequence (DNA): TGTGCCACCAGCAGAGGGAGGACAGGGGGGAAGTACGAGCAGTACGTC. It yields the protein CATSRGRTGGKYEQYV.

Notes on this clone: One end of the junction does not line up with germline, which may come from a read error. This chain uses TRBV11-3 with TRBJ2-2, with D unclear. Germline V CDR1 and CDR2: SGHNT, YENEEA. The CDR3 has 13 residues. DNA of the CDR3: TGTGCCAGCAGCCTAGAAAGCACCGGGGAGCTGTTTTTT. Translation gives CASSLESTGELFF.

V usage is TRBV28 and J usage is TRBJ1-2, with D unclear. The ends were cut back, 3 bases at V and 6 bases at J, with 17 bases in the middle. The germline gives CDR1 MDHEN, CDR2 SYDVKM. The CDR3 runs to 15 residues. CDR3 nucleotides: TGTGCCAGCAGTTTCCCCCGGTGGGTGGACGATGGCTACACCTTC. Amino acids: CASSFPRWVDDGYTF.

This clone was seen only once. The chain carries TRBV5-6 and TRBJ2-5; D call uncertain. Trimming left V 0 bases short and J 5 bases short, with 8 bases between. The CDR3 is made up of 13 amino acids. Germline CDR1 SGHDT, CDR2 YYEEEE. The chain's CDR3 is CASSLARRETQYF. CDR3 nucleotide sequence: TGTGCCAGCAGCTTGGCCAGAAGGGAGACCCAGTACTTC.

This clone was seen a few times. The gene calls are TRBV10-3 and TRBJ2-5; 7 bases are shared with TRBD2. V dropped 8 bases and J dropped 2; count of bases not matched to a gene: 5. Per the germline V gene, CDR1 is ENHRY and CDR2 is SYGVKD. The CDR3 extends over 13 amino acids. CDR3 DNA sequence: TGTGCCATCGGGGGGGGTCGACAAGAGACCCAGTACTTC. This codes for CAIGGGRQETQYF.

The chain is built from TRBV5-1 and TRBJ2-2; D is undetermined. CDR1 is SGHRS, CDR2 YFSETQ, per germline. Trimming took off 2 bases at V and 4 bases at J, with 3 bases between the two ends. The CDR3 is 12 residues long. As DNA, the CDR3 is TGCGCCAGCAGCTTACTCACCGGGGAGCTGTTTTTT. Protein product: CASSLLTGELFF.

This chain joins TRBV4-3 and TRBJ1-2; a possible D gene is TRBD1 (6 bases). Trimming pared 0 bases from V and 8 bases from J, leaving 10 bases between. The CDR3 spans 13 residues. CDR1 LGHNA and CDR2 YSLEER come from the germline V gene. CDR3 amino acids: CASSQETGRGYTF. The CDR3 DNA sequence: TGCGCCAGCAGCCAAGAGACAGGCCGCGGCTACACCTTC.

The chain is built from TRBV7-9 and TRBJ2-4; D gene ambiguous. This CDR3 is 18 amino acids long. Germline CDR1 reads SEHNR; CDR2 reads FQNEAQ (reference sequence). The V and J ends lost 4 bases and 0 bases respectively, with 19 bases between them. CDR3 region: CASSYVGDLTLAKNIQYF. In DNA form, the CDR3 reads TGTGCCAGCAGCTACGTCGGAGACCTCACCCTAGCCAAAAACATTCAGTACTTC.

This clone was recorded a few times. The CDR3 DNA reads as TGTGCCAGCAGTCTACCGACAGGGGATCAGCCCCAGCATTTT. This gives the protein CASSLPTGDQPQHF. The chain is built from TRBV28 and TRBJ1-5; 8 bases map to TRBD1. There are 14 residues in the CDR3. Germline CDR1 is MDHEN and CDR2 is SYDVKM. J lost 5 bases, V lost 5 bases, and 5 bases had no gene match.

DNA of the CDR3: TGTGCCAGCAGTCCCGGGACCTTATACACAGATACGCAGTATTTT. Protein sequence: CASSPGTLYTDTQYF. This rearrangement joins TRBV6-4 to TRBJ2-3; D tentatively reads TRBD1 or TRBD2 (5 bases each). The CDR3 is 15 residues long. Between the trimmed V and J ends, which lost 5 bases and 2 bases, there was a span of 14 bases. Germline CDR1 MRHNA, CDR2 SNTAGT.

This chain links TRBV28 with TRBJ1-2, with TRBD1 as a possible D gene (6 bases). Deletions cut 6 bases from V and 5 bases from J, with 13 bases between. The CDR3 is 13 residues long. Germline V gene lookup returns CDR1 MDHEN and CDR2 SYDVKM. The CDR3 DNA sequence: TGTGCCAGCAGCCCAGGACAGATATATGGCTACACCTTC. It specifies CASSPGQIYGYTF.

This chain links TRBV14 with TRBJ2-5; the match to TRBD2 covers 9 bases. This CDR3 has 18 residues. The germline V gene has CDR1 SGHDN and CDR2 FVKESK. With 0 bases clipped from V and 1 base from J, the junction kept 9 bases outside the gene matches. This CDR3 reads CASSQDRQAGGTQETQYF. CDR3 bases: TGTGCCAGCAGCCAAGATAGACAAGCGGGAGGCACCCAAGAGACCCAGTACTTC.